This entry features one T cell receptor beta chain sequence. The antigen it recognizes is unknown. Per-base qualities were not stored, and no clone one base away is much larger. Each collaborating institution followed its own protocols to collect whole blood in K2EDTA tubes. For TCRbeta analysis, collaborators shipped samples in one of three forms: frozen whole blood, isolated PBMCs, or DNA extracted from either of those sample types. Taken from cysteine to phenylalanine, the CDR3 has 15 residues. Of all the DNA, just the CDR3 is kept, 45 bases in frame from base 1. V and J are truncated by 4 bases and 2 bases respectively, leaving an intervening sequence of 12 bases. For CDR1 and CDR2, the germline V gene lists SGHRS and YFSETQ. This entry is derived from a study of blood T cell repertoires in COVID-19 (TCRdb year 2020). Study-wide context: The collaborator samples originated in the United States, Italy and Spain and spanned the acute and convalescent phases of COVID-19. The material from the prospective study consisted of cDNA or gDNA derived from T cells, B-cell-depleted T cells, or PBMCs. The dataset comprised deeply sampled blood TCRbeta repertoires from subjects exposed to, actively infected with, or recovered from COVID-19. The repertoires were made available in a free public database intended to serve as a resource for research on the immune response to SARS-CoV-2. The samples were drawn from two sources: the first 160 participants of the ongoing ImmuneRACE study, and 1,254 subjects contributed by 6 global collaborators. Nearly every sample came with metadata listing a de-identified subject ID, COVID-19 status, age in years and sex. Where available, HLA class I and class II types were obtained from metadata supplied by the sample provider rather than from assay-based typing. Overall study outcomes, separate from this receptor: The quantity of clinical and demographic metadata differed by source and by participant and was supplied without curation.

TCRbeta CDR3 regions were amplified from genomic DNA by means of the immunoSEQ Assay, a bias-controlled multiplex PCR. Under the source paper's analysis protocol: Within the assay, amplification of reference gene primers was used to estimate how many nucleated cells each sample contained. Sequence reads were collapsed and filtered to measure the absolute abundance of every unique TCRbeta CDR3 rearrangement. Productive Simpson clonality was computed per sample as the square root of Simpson's diversity index over productive rearrangements. TCRdb obtained this table from immuneACCESS and retained in-frame rearrangements with V and J assigned. These tables miss some clones; where compared with another copy, unresolved V genes account for less than half of the shortfall, and the remainder is unexplained. The V and J calls and clone size come from that table; D and trimming were worked out from the DNA. The sample profile shows about 110,000 clones; just over 85% of them were found once. Jointly, the top ten make up roughly 2.3% of the sample.

This clonotype was obtained from a human donor in a cohort sampled during active COVID-19. The sequenced sample was peripheral blood. Here the chain combines TRBV5-1 and TRBJ2-2, with TRBD1 tentatively as D gene (5 bases match). The CDR3 reads CASSPSQGNTGELFF. The nucleotide sequence reads TGCGCCAGCAGCCCAAGCCAGGGAAACACCGGGGAGCTGTTTTTT.